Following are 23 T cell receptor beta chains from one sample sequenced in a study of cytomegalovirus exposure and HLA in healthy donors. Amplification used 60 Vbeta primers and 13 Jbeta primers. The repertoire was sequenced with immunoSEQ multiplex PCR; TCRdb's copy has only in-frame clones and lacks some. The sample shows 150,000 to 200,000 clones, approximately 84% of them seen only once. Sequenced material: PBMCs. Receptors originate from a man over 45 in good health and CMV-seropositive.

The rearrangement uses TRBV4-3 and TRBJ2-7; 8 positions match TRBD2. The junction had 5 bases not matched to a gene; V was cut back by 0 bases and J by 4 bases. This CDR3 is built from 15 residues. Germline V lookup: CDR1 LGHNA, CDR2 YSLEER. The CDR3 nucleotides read TGCGCCAGCAGCCAAGAAAGCGGGAGTTGGTACGAGCAGTACTTC. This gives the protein CASSQESGSWYEQYF.

CDR3 amino acids: CASSHRAPPEKLFF. The CDR3 DNA is TGTGCCAGCAGCCACAGGGCACCTCCAGAAAAACTGTTTTTT. The chain combines TRBV11-2 with TRBJ1-4; TRBD1 is a possible D gene (6 bases). The V gene lost 5 bases and the J gene lost 8 bases, with 15 bases spanning the gap. Germline V gene data show CDR1 as SGHAT and CDR2 as FQNNGV. The CDR3 has 14 residues.

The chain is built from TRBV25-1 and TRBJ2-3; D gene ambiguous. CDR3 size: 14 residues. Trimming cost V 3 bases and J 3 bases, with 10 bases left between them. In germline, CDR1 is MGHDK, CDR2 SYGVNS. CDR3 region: CASSDFLGTDTQYF. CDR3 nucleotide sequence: TGTGCCAGCAGTGACTTCCTAGGTACAGATACGCAGTATTTT.

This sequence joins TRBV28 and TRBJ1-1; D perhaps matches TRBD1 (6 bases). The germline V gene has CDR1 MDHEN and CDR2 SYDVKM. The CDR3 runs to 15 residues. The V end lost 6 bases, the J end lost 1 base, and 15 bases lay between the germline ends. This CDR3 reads CASRQAGTTNTEAFF. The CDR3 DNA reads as TGTGCCAGCAGACAGGCCGGGACAACGAACACTGAAGCTTTCTTT.

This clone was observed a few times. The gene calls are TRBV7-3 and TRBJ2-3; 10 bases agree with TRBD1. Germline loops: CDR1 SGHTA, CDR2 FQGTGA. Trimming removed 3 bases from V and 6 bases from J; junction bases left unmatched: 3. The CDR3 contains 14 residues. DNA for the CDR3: TGTGCCAGCAGCTTGGACAGGGGGGGGGATACGCAGTATTTT. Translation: CASSLDRGGDTQYF.

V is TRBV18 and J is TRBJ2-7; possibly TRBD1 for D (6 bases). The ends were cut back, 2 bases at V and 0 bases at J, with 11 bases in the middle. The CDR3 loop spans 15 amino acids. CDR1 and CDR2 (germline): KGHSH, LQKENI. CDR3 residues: CASSPMGTSSYEQYF. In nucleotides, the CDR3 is TGTGCCAGCTCACCAATGGGGACAAGCTCCTACGAGCAGTACTTC.

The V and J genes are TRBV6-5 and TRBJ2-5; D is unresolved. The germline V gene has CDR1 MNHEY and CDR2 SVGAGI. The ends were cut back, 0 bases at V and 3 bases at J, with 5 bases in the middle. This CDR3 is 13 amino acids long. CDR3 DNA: TGTGCCAGCAGTTACTCGCCAGAAGAGACCCAGTACTTC. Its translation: CASSYSPEETQYF.

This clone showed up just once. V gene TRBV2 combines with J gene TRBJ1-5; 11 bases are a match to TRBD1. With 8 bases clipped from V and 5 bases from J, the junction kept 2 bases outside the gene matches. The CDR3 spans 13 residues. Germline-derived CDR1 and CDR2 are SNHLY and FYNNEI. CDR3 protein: CASRDRGDQPQHF. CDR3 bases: TGTGCCAGCCGGGACAGGGGGGATCAGCCCCAGCATTTT. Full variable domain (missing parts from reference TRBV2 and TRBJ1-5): EPEVTQTPSHQVTQMGQEVILRCVPISNHLYFYWYRQILGQKVEFLVSFYNNEISEKSEIFDDQFSVERPDGSNFTLKIRSTKLEDSAMYFCASRDRGDQPQHFGDGTRLSIL.

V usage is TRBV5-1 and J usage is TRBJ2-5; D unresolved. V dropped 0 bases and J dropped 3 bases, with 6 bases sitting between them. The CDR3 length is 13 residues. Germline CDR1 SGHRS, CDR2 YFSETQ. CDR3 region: CASSLDREETQYF. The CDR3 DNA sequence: TGCGCCAGCAGCTTGGACAGAGAAGAGACCCAGTACTTC. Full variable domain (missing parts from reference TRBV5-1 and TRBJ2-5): KAGVTQTPRYLIKTRGQQVTLSCSPISGHRSVSWYQQTPGQGLQFLFEYFSETQRNKGNFPGRFSGRQFSNSRSEMNVSTLELGDSALYLCASSLDREETQYFGPGTRLLVL.

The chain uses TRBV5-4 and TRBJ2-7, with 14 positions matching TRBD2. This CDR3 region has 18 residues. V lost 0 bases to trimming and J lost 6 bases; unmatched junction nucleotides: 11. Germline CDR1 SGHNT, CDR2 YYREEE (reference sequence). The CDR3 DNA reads TGTGCCAGCAGCTTGGGGACCGGGACTAGCGGGAGTTCTCTCGAGCAGTACTTC. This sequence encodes CASSLGTGTSGSSLEQYF.

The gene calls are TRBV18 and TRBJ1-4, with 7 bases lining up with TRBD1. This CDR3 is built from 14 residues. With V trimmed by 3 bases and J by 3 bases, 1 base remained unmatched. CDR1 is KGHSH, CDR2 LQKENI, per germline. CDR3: CASSPGTANEKLFF. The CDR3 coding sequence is TGTGCCAGCTCACCCGGGACAGCTAATGAAAAACTGTTTTTT.

The CDR3 loop reads CASSYSTGWEGEQYF. Here the CDR3 DNA reads TGTGCCAGCAGTTATTCGACAGGGTGGGAAGGCGAGCAGTACTTC. V gene TRBV6-6 combines with J gene TRBJ2-7, with 7 positions matching TRBD1. The CDR3 contains 15 residues. The germline CDR1 and CDR2 sequences are MNHNY and SVGAGI (reference sequence). With 3 bases clipped from V and 6 bases from J, the junction kept 11 bases outside the gene matches.

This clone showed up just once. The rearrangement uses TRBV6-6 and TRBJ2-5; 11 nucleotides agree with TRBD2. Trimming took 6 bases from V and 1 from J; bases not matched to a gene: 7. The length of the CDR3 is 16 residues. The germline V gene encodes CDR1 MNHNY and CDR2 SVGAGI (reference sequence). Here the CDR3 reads CASSLLAGGRQETQYF. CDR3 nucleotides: TGTGCCAGCAGCCTGCTAGCGGGAGGACGCCAAGAGACCCAGTACTTC.

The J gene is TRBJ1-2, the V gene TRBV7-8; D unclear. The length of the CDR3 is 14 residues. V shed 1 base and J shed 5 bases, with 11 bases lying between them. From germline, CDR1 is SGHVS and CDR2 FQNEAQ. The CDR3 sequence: CASSLDERQYGYTF. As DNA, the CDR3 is TGTGCCAGCAGCTTAGATGAGAGGCAATATGGCTACACCTTC.

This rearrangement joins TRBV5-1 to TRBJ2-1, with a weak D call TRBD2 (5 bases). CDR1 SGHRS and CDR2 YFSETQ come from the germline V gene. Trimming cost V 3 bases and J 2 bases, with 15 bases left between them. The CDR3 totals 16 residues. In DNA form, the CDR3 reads TGCGCCAGCAGCTCGCGACTATTAGCTCCCTACAATGAGCAGTTCTTC. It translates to CASSSRLLAPYNEQFF.

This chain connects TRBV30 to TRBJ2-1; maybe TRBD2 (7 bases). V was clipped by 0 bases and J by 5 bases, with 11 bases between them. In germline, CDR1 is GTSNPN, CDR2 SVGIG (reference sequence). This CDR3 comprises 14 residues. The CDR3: CAWSVGGGHNEQFF. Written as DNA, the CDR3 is TGTGCCTGGAGTGTAGGCGGGGGCCACAATGAGCAGTTCTTC.

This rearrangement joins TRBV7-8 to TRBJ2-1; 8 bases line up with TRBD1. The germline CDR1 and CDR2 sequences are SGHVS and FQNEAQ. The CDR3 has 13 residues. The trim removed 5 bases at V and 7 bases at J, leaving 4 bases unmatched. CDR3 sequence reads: CASSTRTGNEQFF. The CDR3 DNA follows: TGTGCCAGCAGCACCCGGACAGGGAATGAGCAGTTCTTC.

DNA of the CDR3: TGCGCCAGCAGCTTGAACCTAGCGACCAAAAACATTCAGTACTTC. This gives the protein CASSLNLATKNIQYF. The V and J genes are TRBV5-1 and TRBJ2-4, with a possible D match to TRBD2 (6 bases). V was shortened by 1 base and J by 2 bases, with 10 bases between the two germline ends. The germline gives CDR1 SGHRS, CDR2 YFSETQ. The CDR3 runs to 15 residues.

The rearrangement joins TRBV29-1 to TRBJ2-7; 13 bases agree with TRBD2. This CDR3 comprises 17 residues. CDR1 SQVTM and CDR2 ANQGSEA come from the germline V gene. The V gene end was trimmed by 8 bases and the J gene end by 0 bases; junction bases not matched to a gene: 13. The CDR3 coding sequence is TGCAGCTTTACCGGGACTAGCGGGACCATGACCTCCTACGAGCAGTACTTC. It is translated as CSFTGTSGTMTSYEQYF.

The CDR3 region is CASRVTSGGKDTQYF. The CDR3 nucleotides read TGTGCCAGCAGAGTTACTAGCGGGGGTAAAGATACGCAGTATTTT. The genes are TRBV6-1 and TRBJ2-3, with 11 bases lining up with TRBD2. Germline values: CDR1 MNHNS, CDR2 SASEGT. The CDR3 length is 15 residues. The ends lost 6 bases at V and 5 bases at J; junction bases unmatched: 7.

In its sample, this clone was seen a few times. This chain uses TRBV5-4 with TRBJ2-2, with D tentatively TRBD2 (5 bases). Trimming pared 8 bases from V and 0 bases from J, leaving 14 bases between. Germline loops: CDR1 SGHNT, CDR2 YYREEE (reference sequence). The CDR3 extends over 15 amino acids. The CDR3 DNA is TGTGCCAGTATCAGTTCGCGGGCGAACACCGGGGAGCTGTTTTTT. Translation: CASISSRANTGELFF.

Written as DNA, the CDR3 is TGCGCCAGCAGCTTGCAGGGTTCCGGGGAGCTGTTTTTT. Translating it yields CASSLQGSGELFF. The V and J genes are TRBV5-1 and TRBJ2-2, with D possibly TRBD1 on 5 matching bases. CDR1 and CDR2 from the germline V gene are SGHRS and YFSETQ. The CDR3 covers 13 residues. Between the trimmed V and J ends, which lost 1 base and 6 bases, there was a span of 7 bases.

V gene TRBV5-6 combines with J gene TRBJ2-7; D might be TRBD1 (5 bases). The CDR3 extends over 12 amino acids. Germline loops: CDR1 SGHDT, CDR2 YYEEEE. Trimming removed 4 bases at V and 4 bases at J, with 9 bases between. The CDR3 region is CASSQDIYEQYF. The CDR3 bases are TGTGCCAGCAGCCAGGACATTTACGAGCAGTACTTC.